Each of the 29 T cell receptor beta chains below was sequenced from the same sample in a study of control samples from healthy donors and cancer patients. Clones were sequenced by immunoSEQ multiplex PCR, and TCRdb holds only the in-frame ones, with some missing. The data contain under 200,000 clones, roughly 94% of them seen just once; the ten biggest clones take up approximately 8%. Input material: blood. These receptors were taken from a woman between 40 and 50 years old in good health.

The chain couples TRBV27 to TRBJ2-5, with D hard to call. V was pared by 4 bases and J by 1 base, with 10 bases between. Looked up from germline, CDR1 is MNHEY and CDR2 is SMNVEV (reference sequence). CDR3 length: 14 residues. In DNA form, the CDR3 reads TGTGCCAGCAGTTATGACGGACCCCAAGAGACCCAGTACTTC. It yields the protein CASSYDGPQETQYF.

V and J are TRBV4-2 and TRBJ2-3; 13 bases map to TRBD2. The germline V gene has CDR1 LGHNA and CDR2 YNFKEQ. The ends lost 0 bases at V and 4 bases at J; junction bases unmatched: 4. This CDR3 region has 17 residues. CDR3 region: CASSQETSGGAPDTQYF. The CDR3 DNA sequence: TGTGCCAGCAGCCAAGAAACTAGCGGGGGGGCCCCAGATACGCAGTATTTT.

With respect to this clone: A junction end diverges from the germline sequence, so it may reflect a read error. The genes are TRBV11-2 and TRBJ2-2; 8 positions agree with TRBD1. Germline V lookup: CDR1 SGHAT, CDR2 FQNNGV. This CDR3 has 14 residues. The CDR3 sequence: CASSLQGATGEPFF. In DNA, the CDR3 is TGTGCCAGCAGCTTACAGGGGGCCACCGGGGAGCCGTTTTTT.

The chain recombines TRBV6-2 or TRBV6-3 with TRBJ2-1, with 11 positions matching TRBD2. This CDR3 region has 17 residues. Germline trimming cut 3 bases from V and 9 bases from J; bases unmatched to any gene: 13. From germline, CDR1 is MNHEY and CDR2 SVGEGT. The CDR3 sequence: CASSYVTSGRSYTEQFF. The CDR3 DNA is TGTGCCAGCAGTTATGTTACTAGCGGGAGATCTTATACTGAGCAGTTCTTC.

The rearrangement links TRBV4-2 to TRBJ2-7, with no clear D. The CDR3 runs to 16 residues. The V gene's germline CDR1 is LGHNA and CDR2 YNFKEQ. Trimming stripped 1 base from V and 0 bases from J, with 13 bases between. The CDR3 DNA sequence: TGTGCCAGCAGCCAAGGCGTGGGATCGGGCTCCTACGAGCAGTACTTC. Protein sequence: CASSQGVGSGSYEQYF.

The chain couples TRBV4-1 to TRBJ2-3; D is perhaps TRBD1 or TRBD2 (5 bases each). CDR1 and CDR2 from the germline V gene are MGHRA and YSYEKL. The CDR3 contains 14 residues. V lost 4 bases to trimming and J lost 7 bases, with 15 bases between them. This chain's CDR3 is CASSRGEGTNTQYF. In nucleotides, the CDR3 is TGCGCCAGCAGCCGGGGAGAGGGGACGAATACGCAGTATTTT.

This rearrangement joins TRBV4-1 to TRBJ1-2; a weak D match, TRBD1 (6 bases). Per the germline V gene, CDR1 is MGHRA and CDR2 is YSYEKL. V was pared by 7 bases and J by 3 bases, with 18 bases between. This CDR3 is built from 15 residues. This chain's CDR3 is CASNREIQGYYGYTF. Here the CDR3 DNA reads TGCGCCAGCAATCGAGAAATTCAGGGGTACTATGGCTACACCTTC.

This clone was seen ten or more times. The gene calls are TRBV7-2 and TRBJ1-4; D unresolved. The CDR3 spans 13 residues. With 3 bases removed from V and 8 bases from J, the gap between germline ends came to 10 bases. CDR1 and CDR2 (germline): SGHTA, FQGNSA. CDR3 in amino acids: CASSFVYREKLFF. The CDR3 coding sequence is TGTGCCAGCAGCTTCGTCTATCGGGAAAAACTGTTTTTT.

The V gene is TRBV5-1, the J gene TRBJ2-3; D call uncertain. This CDR3 has 14 amino acids. Germline values: CDR1 SGHRS, CDR2 YFSETQ. V was trimmed by 4 bases and J by 3 bases, leaving 12 bases between them. The CDR3 nucleotides read TGCGCCAGCAGCCCAAGGGTGGGGACAGATACGCAGTATTTT. Translation: CASSPRVGTDTQYF.

This chain links TRBV11-3 with TRBJ1-1; no clear D gene. CDR3 length: 13 residues. CDR1 SGHNT and CDR2 YENEEA come from the germline V gene. Trimming removed 1 base at V and 7 bases at J, with 10 bases between. The CDR3 loop is CASSLGVQREAFF. The DNA for the CDR3 is TGTGCCAGCAGCTTAGGCGTACAGCGTGAAGCTTTCTTT.

The rearrangement uses TRBV3-1 (or the pseudogene TRBV3-2) and TRBJ1-3; 9 nucleotides match TRBD1. This CDR3 region has 16 residues. Germline V gene data show CDR1 as LGHDT and CDR2 as YNNKEL (reference sequence). The junction had 3 bases not matched to a gene; V was cut back by 1 base and J by 2 bases. The CDR3 loop is CASSQGGTGPGNTIYF. The DNA of the CDR3 is TGTGCCAGCAGCCAAGGCGGGACAGGGCCTGGAAACACCATATATTTT.

This chain connects TRBV9 to TRBJ2-2; possibly TRBD2 for D (5 bases). CDR3 length: 17 residues. Germline V gene data show CDR1 as SGDLS and CDR2 as YYNGEE. Trimming left V 4 bases short and J 0 bases short, with 16 bases between. The CDR3, as DNA: TGTGCCAGCAGCCCCGTCTTCGGAGGATCGAACACCGGGGAGCTGTTTTTT. This encodes CASSPVFGGSNTGELFF.

The chain is built from TRBV7-2 and TRBJ1-4; weak D call: TRBD1 (6 bases). The CDR3 is 14 residues long. Trimming shortened V by 1 base and J by 6 bases, and 9 bases separated the two germline ends. Germline V gene lookup returns CDR1 SGHTA and CDR2 FQGNSA. CDR3 amino acids: CASSLGSGDEKLFF. In DNA form, the CDR3 reads TGTGCCAGCAGCTTAGGGTCAGGGGATGAAAAACTGTTTTTT.

V is TRBV5-1 and J is TRBJ1-3; 7 bases are shared with TRBD1. CDR1 and CDR2 (germline): SGHRS, YFSETQ. Trimming removed 4 bases from V and 1 base from J; junction bases left unmatched: 5. This CDR3 spans 15 amino acids. CDR3 in DNA: TGCGCCAGCAGCCCATTACAGGGGTCTGGAAACACCATATATTTT. Encoded protein: CASSPLQGSGNTIYF.

The chain joins TRBV7-2 to TRBJ1-2, with TRBD1 matching over 8 bases. This CDR3 has 13 residues. CDR1 is SGHTA and CDR2 is FQGNSA in the germline V gene. V shed 4 bases, J shed 8 bases, and the junction held 6 bases outside the gene matches. CDR3 residues: CASSSPTGVGYTF. CDR3 bases: TGTGCCAGCAGCTCCCCGACAGGGGTAGGCTACACCTTC.

This clone was observed a single time. This chain links TRBV6-4 with TRBJ2-1; D unresolved. Germline V CDR1 and CDR2: MRHNA, SNTAGT. The V gene lost 2 bases and the J gene lost 0 bases, with 2 bases spanning the gap. The CDR3 contains 13 residues. The CDR3 DNA reads TGTGCCAGCAGTGACAACTCCTACAATGAGCAGTTCTTC. Protein: CASSDNSYNEQFF.

This clone was observed a handful of times. The CDR3 here is CASVEGMSETQYF. The CDR3 DNA follows: TGTGCCAGCGTGGAGGGAATGTCAGAGACCCAGTACTTC. The V and J genes are TRBV7-8 and TRBJ2-5; D possibly corresponds to TRBD2 (6 bases). V lost 8 bases and J 4 bases, leaving 14 bases between the germline ends. The germline V gene encodes CDR1 SGHVS and CDR2 FQNEAQ. This CDR3 has 13 amino acids.

The rearrangement links TRBV14 to TRBJ1-2; unclear D gene. Germline V gene data show CDR1 as SGHDN and CDR2 as FVKESK. The CDR3 has 13 amino acids. The V gene lost 1 base and the J gene lost 4 bases, with 7 bases spanning the gap. The CDR3 protein is CASSQGTIYGYTF. In nucleotides, the CDR3 is TGTGCCAGCAGCCAAGGGACGATCTATGGCTACACCTTC.

The chain employs TRBV7-9 and TRBJ2-1, with D hard to call. This CDR3 is built from 16 residues. Germline CDR1 reads SEHNR; CDR2 reads FQNEAQ (reference sequence). V was pared by 1 base and J by 3 bases, with 13 bases between. CDR3 sequence: CASSLVFRPHYNEQFF. In DNA, the CDR3 is TGTGCCAGCAGCTTAGTGTTCCGGCCACACTACAATGAGCAGTTCTTC.

Concerning this clone: The germline gene is not matched at one end of the junction; a read error may be the cause. The V and J genes are TRBV7-9 and TRBJ1-6; no clear D. The CDR3 has 13 amino acids. Germline V gene lookup returns CDR1 SEHNR and CDR2 FQNEAQ (reference sequence). The CDR3 is CASSLDVQDYLNF. DNA of the CDR3: TGTGCCAGCAGCTTAGATGTCCAGGACTATCTAAACTTT. The full variable domain, its missing parts supplied by reference TRBV7-9 and TRBJ1-6, is DTGVSQNPRHKITKRGQNVTFRCDPISEHNRLYWYRQTLGQGPEFLTYFQNEAQLEKSRLLSDRFSAERPKGSFSTLEIQRTEQGDSAMYLCASSLDVQDYLNFGNGTRLTVT.

The chain links TRBV6-5 to TRBJ1-1; D unclear. V dropped 0 bases and J dropped 7 bases, with 12 bases sitting between them. The germline V gene encodes CDR1 MNHEY and CDR2 SVGAGI. The CDR3 runs to 14 residues. CDR3: CASSYSRQALEAFF. The DNA for the CDR3 is TGTGCCAGCAGTTACTCGAGGCAGGCTCTTGAAGCTTTCTTT.

The chain recombines TRBV27 with TRBJ1-1; D unresolved. The germline V gene encodes CDR1 MNHEY and CDR2 SMNVEV (reference sequence). The CDR3 totals 14 residues. The V end lost 5 bases, the J end lost 1 base, and 11 bases lay between the germline ends. The CDR3 loop is CASSPTPGNTEAFF. The CDR3 bases are TGTGCCAGCAGTCCGACCCCAGGGAACACTGAAGCTTTCTTT.

The DNA of the CDR3 is TGTGCCAGCAGCCAAGGTCGGCTCTCTGGGGCCAACGTCCTGACTTTC. It encodes CASSQGRLSGANVLTF. The V gene is TRBV3-1 (or the pseudogene TRBV3-2), the J gene TRBJ2-6; D not resolved. The CDR3 is made up of 16 amino acids. V shed 1 base and J shed 0 bases, with 7 bases lying between them. From germline, CDR1 is LGHDT and CDR2 YNNKEL (reference sequence).

The chain links TRBV5-1 to TRBJ2-3; the match to TRBD1 covers 7 bases. Germline CDR1 SGHRS, CDR2 YFSETQ. J lost 1 base, V lost 1 base, and 6 bases had no gene match. This CDR3 is built from 16 residues. CDR3 sequence reads: CASSLTKGAGTDTQYF. DNA for the CDR3: TGCGCCAGCAGCTTGACTAAGGGGGCAGGCACAGATACGCAGTATTTT.

The gene calls are TRBV5-1 and TRBJ2-2; 10 nucleotides line up with TRBD1. This CDR3 comprises 16 residues. Trimming at V came to 0 bases and at J to 2 bases, leaving 1 base not matched to a gene. Germline CDR1 reads SGHRS; CDR2 reads YFSETQ. The CDR3 is CASSLGQGANTGELFF. CDR3 DNA: TGCGCCAGCAGCTTGGGACAGGGGGCCAACACCGGGGAGCTGTTTTTT.

The chain combines TRBV19 with TRBJ2-7; 9 nucleotides agree with TRBD1. The germline CDR1 and CDR2 sequences are LNHDA and SQIVND (reference sequence). J gave up 1 base and V 6 bases, and 7 bases lay outside the gene matches. The length of the CDR3 is 15 residues. In DNA form, the CDR3 reads TGTGCCAGTAGCATGGACAGGGGTGTTTCCTACGAGCAGTACTTC. Amino acids: CASSMDRGVSYEQYF.

The chain has TRBV5-1 and TRBJ1-1; TRBD1 agrees at 8 bases. Germline CDR1 and CDR2: SGHRS and YFSETQ. The CDR3 consists of 13 residues. V trimming: 3 bases; J trimming: 5 bases; junction bases outside the gene matches: 3. CDR3 bases: TGCGCCAGCAGCTCGGACAGGGATACTGAAGCTTTCTTT. Protein product: CASSSDRDTEAFF.

The gene calls are TRBV4-2 and TRBJ1-2, with a possible D match to TRBD1 (5 bases). There are 18 residues in the CDR3. Germline CDR1 reads LGHNA; CDR2 reads YNFKEQ. Trimming took 0 bases from V and 2 from J, leaving 19 bases between them. The CDR3 DNA sequence: TGTGCCAGCAGCCAAGATCTGGGGGGAACACAGAGAAACTATGGCTACACCTTC. Its translation is CASSQDLGGTQRNYGYTF.

In its sample, this clone was seen a few times. The chain links TRBV15 to TRBJ1-1; 7 nucleotides match TRBD1. V gave up 3 bases and J gave up 8 bases; unmatched junction bases: 6. The CDR3 has 13 amino acids. Germline V gives CDR1 LNHNV, CDR2 YYDKDF (reference sequence). CDR3 sequence: CATSSRQGGEAFF. DNA of the CDR3: TGTGCCACCAGCAGTCGCCAGGGGGGGGAAGCTTTCTTT.